The source of this TCR beta chain is a study of T cells after yellow fever vaccination. Study overall: Fractions of limited cellularity were prepared by means of SMART-Seq v4 Ultra Low Input. Study-level points and caveats: Overlap between CD4 and CD8 compartments was detected for a small share of clonotypes. Within FACS-sorted repertoires, abundant clonotypes contaminating from the bulk population could be present.

A word on this clonotype: Its matching antigen is unknown.

Synthesis of TCR cDNA relied on 5'RACE template switching, which attached a universal primer site and UMIs. MiXCR, run by TCRdb on the 5' RACE reads, gives a single entry per CDR3 protein. The data contain about 500,000 distinct CDR3 sequences, about a sixth of them seen just once; the ten biggest clones take up approximately 15%. There are 16 residues in the CDR3. V shed 3 bases and J 3 bases; nucleotides not matched to a gene: 6. Germline V gene lookup returns CDR1 SGHAT and CDR2 FQNNGV. This specimen consisted of PBMCs, obtained 4 to 6 days after the first yellow fever vaccination. V is TRBV11-2 and J is TRBJ2-3; 10 bases match TRBD1. The receptor was isolated from a man aged 18 to 30 who received the YFV17D yellow fever vaccine. CDR3 residues: CASSFRQGAWTDTQYF. CDR3 nucleotide sequence: TGTGCCAGCAGCTTTAGACAGGGGGCTTGGACAGATACGCAGTATTTT.